A selection of T cell receptor beta chains follows, all from one sample in a study of monozygotic twins with inflammatory bowel disease. TCRdb re-called the 5' RACE reads; every CDR3 protein appears as one record, without DNA. Reported are 300,000 to 350,000 distinct CDR3 sequences; the ten largest clones contain around 2%. The specimen was blood. All receptors come from a human donor with ulcerative colitis or Crohn's disease, or a healthy co-twin of an affected twin (not recorded which). CDR3s include the opening cysteine and the closing phenylalanine or tryptophan.

TRBJ2-2 14 TRBV9 CASRGQGYTGELFF
TRBJ2-1 16 TRBV7-9 CASSPTGGSMFNEQFF
TRBJ2-3 15 TRBV4-3 CASSQERGGADTQYF
TRBJ2-5 13 TRBV6-1 CASRLGTAETQYF
TRBJ1-1 18 TRBV15 CATSREGGEVVMNTEAFF
TRBJ2-7 15 TRBV4-3 CASSPVGSLAYEQYF
TRBJ2-1 18 TRBV4-1 CASSRVILRGGLWNEQFF
TRBJ1-5 13 TRBV3-1 CASSQSVVGPQHF
TRBJ2-5 16 TRBV20-1 CSVEKSTHGVSETQYF
TRBJ2-7 14 TRBV30 CAWSVAGGPYEQYF
TRBJ1-5 15 TRBV6-5 CASSSPGDGGQPQHF
TRBJ2-1 13 TRBV7-6 CASSPPLSDEQFF
TRBJ2-7 16 TRBV7-2 CASSLEGTSAVYEQYF
TRBJ1-6 15 TRBV25-1 CASTNTGVGNSPLHF
TRBJ1-6 13 TRBV20-1 CSARQGWNSPLHF
TRBJ2-2 15 TRBV6-1 CASRSDRVDTGELFF
TRBJ2-7 14 TRBV25-1 CASSYRLAAYEQYF
TRBJ2-5 14 TRBV19 CASSEKLSSGQSYF
TRBJ1-1 12 TRBV3-1 CASSQVRTEAFF
TRBJ1-1 15 TRBV30 CAWRGQDRGSTEAFF
TRBJ2-7 11 TRBV20-1 CSGAVSYEQYF
TRBJ1-1 15 TRBV4-3 CASSHQDTFNTEAFF
TRBJ1-2 13 TRBV7-2 CASSADGNYGYTF
TRBJ1-2 13 TRBV10-3 CATVADRNYGYTF
TRBJ1-3 14 TRBV30 CAHIGESSGNTIYF
TRBJ2-5 16 TRBV24-1 CATSDSRTGWGETQYF
TRBJ1-4 18 TRBV7-8 CASSLRTGVGRTNEKLFF
TRBJ2-1 15 TRBV15 CATSREAGGFNEQFF
TRBJ2-7 16 TRBV27 CASSSSRREGSYEQYF
TRBJ2-1 18 TRBV5-1 CASSLEGPQAAVYNEQFF
TRBJ1-5 13 TRBV28 CASSLGPPRPQHF
TRBJ2-1 15 TRBV12-3/TRBV12-4 CASSATSGGANEQFF
TRBJ2-2 14 TRBV5-1 CASSLPWASGELFF
TRBJ1-6 13 TRBV6-5 CASTRQGNSPLHF
TRBJ2-2 20 TRBV4-3 CASSQEMGLSWGSGTGELFF
TRBJ2-3 16 TRBV5-1 CASSSGRGGSTDTQYF
TRBJ2-1 12 TRBV24-1 CATSITGEQQFF
TRBJ2-3 13 TRBV7-9 CASRPELTDTQYF
TRBJ2-4 15 TRBV12-3/TRBV12-4 CASSFVAGALNIQYF
TRBJ1-5 13 TRBV24-1 CATSDLLAGPQHF
TRBJ2-2 15 TRBV2 CASGRDSYNTGELFF
TRBJ2-7 14 TRBV27 CASSGTSGSHEQYF
TRBJ2-1 16 TRBV12-3/TRBV12-4 CASSTSGASSYNEQFF
TRBJ2-1 15 TRBV5-1 CASSISGRAPNEQFF
TRBJ2-1 16 TRBV7-9 CASSLPTGPSYNEQFF
TRBJ2-1 16 TRBV10-3 CATAALGGLGGNEQFF
TRBJ2-5 15 TRBV9 CASSPVSLPGETQYF
TRBJ2-1 14 TRBV10-1 CASSDPSGSREQFF
TRBJ1-1 13 TRBV29-1 CSVEDWADTEAFF
TRBJ2-7 16 TRBV11-2 CASSFPTLAYLTEQYF
TRBJ2-5 14 TRBV27 CASSTRQGEETQYF
TRBJ2-2 15 TRBV5-4 CASSYLTGGGGELFF
TRBJ2-3 20 TRBV6-2/TRBV6-3 CADTRLLSPRLADYTDTQYF
TRBJ2-5 12 TRBV28 CASTRGRETQYF
TRBJ2-1 15 TRBV12-5 CASGFSSGSPNEQFF
TRBJ2-7 12 TRBV5-1 CASMSGGNEQYF
TRBJ1-1 11 TRBV29-1 CSVATNTEAFF